The 5 T cell receptor beta chains presented below share a single source sample, sequenced in a study of T-cell reconstitution after alpha-beta-depleted transplantation in children. The library targeted TCRbeta and was prepared with unique molecular identifiers. One entry per CDR3 protein, called by TCRdb with MiXCR from the PCR reads. This table has about 980,000 distinct CDR3 sequences, roughly 29% appearing once. The material was PBMCs, mostly from graft donor cells, obtained 360 days after TCRalphabeta/CD19-depleted stem cell transplant. These receptors were obtained from a boy under two years old who had a stem cell transplant for SCID, so the T cells may come from the graft donor.

The chain carries TRBV20-1 and TRBJ2-3, with D possibly TRBD2 on 7 matching bases. CDR3 length equals 14 residues. V shed 1 base and J shed 5 bases, with 13 bases lying between them. The germline V gene has CDR1 DFQATT and CDR2 SNEGSKA (reference sequence). The CDR3 coding sequence is TGCAGTGCTAGAGTCGGGCGGGGGCAAGATACGCAGTATTTT. Translation gives CSARVGRGQDTQYF.

This clonotype was picked up a small number of times. The gene calls are TRBV15 and TRBJ2-7; D remains ambiguous. CDR1 is LNHNV, CDR2 YYDKDF, per germline (reference sequence). The CDR3 consists of 13 residues. V was clipped by 5 bases and J by 3 bases, with 11 bases between them. The CDR3 DNA reads as TGTGCCACCAGCCCTCAGGAAGGCTACGAGCAGTACTTC. It encodes CATSPQEGYEQYF.

This rearrangement joins TRBV28 to TRBJ1-2; TRBD1 matches 7 bases. The CDR3 length is 18 residues. V shed 3 bases and J 0 bases; nucleotides not matched to a gene: 13. From germline, CDR1 is MDHEN and CDR2 SYDVKM. The CDR3 reads CASSFRGISDRANYGYTF. In DNA form, the CDR3 reads TGTGCCAGCAGTTTCCGGGGCATAAGTGACAGGGCTAACTATGGCTACACCTTC.

This clonotype was seen only a few times. The chain links TRBV10-3 to TRBJ2-7; 7 nucleotides align to TRBD2. The ends lost 9 bases at V and 5 bases at J; junction bases unmatched: 10. The CDR3 totals 13 residues. CDR1 and CDR2 (germline): ENHRY, SYGVKD. CDR3: CAIWDLGGDEQYF. Written as DNA, the CDR3 is TGTGCCATATGGGACTTGGGGGGGGACGAGCAGTACTTC.

The sample holds a few counts of this clonotype. This chain joins TRBV28 and TRBJ2-3; TRBD1 agrees at 7 bases. Germline CDR1 MDHEN, CDR2 SYDVKM. The V and J ends lost 2 bases and 8 bases, in that order; junction bases with no gene match: 4. This CDR3 comprises 13 residues. CDR3 amino acids: CASSLPQGVTQYF. The CDR3 nucleotides are TGTGCCAGCAGTTTACCTCAGGGGGTTACGCAGTATTTT.